A selection of T cell receptor beta chains follows, all from one sample in a study of blood T cell repertoires in COVID-19. Sequencing was performed with immunoSEQ multiplex PCR; in TCRdb, only in-frame clones are kept and a portion is missing. Of over 25,000 clones listed, more than 80% are singletons. Sequencing was performed on peripheral blood. Every receptor here comes from a human donor in a cohort sampled during active COVID-19. Both conserved end residues are trimmed from each CDR3. A D gene is named only where the DNA matches it firmly. Clone size is stated in some rows and not others, as once, few, many or a class when expanded.

>TRBV5-6|once|NA
ASSLAMGQVEAF
>TRBV12-3/TRBV12-4|once|NA
ASSFSPNTEAF
>TRBV2|NA|NA
ASSFSSYEQY
>TRBV2|NA|TRBD1
ASSAGQASNQPQH
>TRBV6-2/TRBV6-3|medium-sized|NA
ASSYIPDRIYNEQF
>TRBV2|NA|TRBD2
ASGLVSSTDTQY
>TRBV4-2|few|NA
ASSPYGTSEKLF
>TRBV5-1|few|TRBD1
ASSLAKTGGNTGELF
>TRBV18|NA|TRBD1
ASSPGTGAYGYT
>TRBV6-6|NA|NA
ATIQGLGSPLH
>TRBV19|NA|NA
ASSLQGTNTGELF
>TRBV2|NA|TRBD1
ASNYRGEEQF
>TRBV10-3|NA|NA
AISESTRGNGELF
>TRBV5-6|NA|NA
ASSFWGVQPQH
>TRBV7-3|NA|NA
ASSLRLGVTEAF
>TRBV5-6|NA|NA
ASSHLSPGGTDTQY
>TRBV18|NA|TRBD1
ASSQDRGVPNTEAF
>TRBV7-3|NA|TRBD1
ASSSGQGSYNEQF